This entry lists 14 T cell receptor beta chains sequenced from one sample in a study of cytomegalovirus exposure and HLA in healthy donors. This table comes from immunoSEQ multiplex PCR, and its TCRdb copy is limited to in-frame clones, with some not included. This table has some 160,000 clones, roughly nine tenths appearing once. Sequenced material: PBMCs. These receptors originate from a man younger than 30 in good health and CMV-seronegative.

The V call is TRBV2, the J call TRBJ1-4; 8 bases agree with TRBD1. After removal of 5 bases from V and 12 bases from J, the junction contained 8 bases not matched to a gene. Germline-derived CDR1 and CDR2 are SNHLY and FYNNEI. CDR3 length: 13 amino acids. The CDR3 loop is CASSPGTGRELFF. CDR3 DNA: TGTGCCAGCAGTCCCGGGACAGGACGGGAACTGTTTTTT.

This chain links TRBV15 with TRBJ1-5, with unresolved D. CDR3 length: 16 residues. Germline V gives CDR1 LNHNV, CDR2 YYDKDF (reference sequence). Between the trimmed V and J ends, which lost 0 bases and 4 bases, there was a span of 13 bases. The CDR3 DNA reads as TGTGCCACCAGCAGAGAGTCGTCCCTGCGTAATCAGCCCCAGCATTTT. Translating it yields CATSRESSLRNQPQHF.

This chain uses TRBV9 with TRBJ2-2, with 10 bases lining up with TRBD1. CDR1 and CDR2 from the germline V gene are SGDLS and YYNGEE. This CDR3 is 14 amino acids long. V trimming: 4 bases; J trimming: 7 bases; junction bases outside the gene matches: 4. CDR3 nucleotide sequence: TGTGCCAGCAGCCCAGGACAGGGGGGCGGGGAGCTGTTTTTT. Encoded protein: CASSPGQGGGELFF. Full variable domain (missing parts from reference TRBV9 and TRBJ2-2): DSGVTQTPKHLITATGQRVTLRCSPRSGDLSVYWYQQSLDQGLQFLIQYYNGEERAKGNILERFSAQQFPDLHSELNLSSLELGDSALYFCASSPGQGGGELFFGEGSRLTVL.

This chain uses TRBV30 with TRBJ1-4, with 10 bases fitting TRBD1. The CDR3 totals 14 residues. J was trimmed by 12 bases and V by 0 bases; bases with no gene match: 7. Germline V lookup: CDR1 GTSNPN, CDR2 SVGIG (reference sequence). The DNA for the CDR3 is TGTGCCTGGAGTGTACGCCGGGACAGGGGAGAACTGTTTTTT. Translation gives CAWSVRRDRGELFF.

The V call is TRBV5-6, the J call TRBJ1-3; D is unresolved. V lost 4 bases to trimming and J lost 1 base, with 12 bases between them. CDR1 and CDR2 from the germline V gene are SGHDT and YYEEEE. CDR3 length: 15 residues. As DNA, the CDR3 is TGTGCCAGCAGCCCTAACAGAATTTCTGGAAACACCATATATTTT. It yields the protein CASSPNRISGNTIYF.

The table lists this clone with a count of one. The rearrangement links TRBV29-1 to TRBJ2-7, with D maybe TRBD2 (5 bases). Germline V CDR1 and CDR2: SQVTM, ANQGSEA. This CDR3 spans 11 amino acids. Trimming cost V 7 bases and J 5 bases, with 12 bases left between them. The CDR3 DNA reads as TGCAGCGCCTGGTGGGGAGACGAGCAGTACGTC. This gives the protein CSAWWGDEQYV.

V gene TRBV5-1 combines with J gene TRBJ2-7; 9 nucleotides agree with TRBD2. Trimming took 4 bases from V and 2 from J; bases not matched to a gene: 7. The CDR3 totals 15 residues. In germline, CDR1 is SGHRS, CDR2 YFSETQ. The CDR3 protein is CASSPSSGGTYEQYF. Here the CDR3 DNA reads TGCGCCAGCAGCCCGAGCAGCGGGGGGACCTACGAGCAGTACTTC.

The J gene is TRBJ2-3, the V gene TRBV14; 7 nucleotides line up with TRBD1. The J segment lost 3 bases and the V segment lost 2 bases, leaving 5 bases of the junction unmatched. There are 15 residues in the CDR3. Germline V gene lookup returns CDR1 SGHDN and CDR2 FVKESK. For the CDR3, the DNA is TGTGCCAGCAGCCAAATTAGGGGGCTGACAGATACGCAGTATTTT. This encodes CASSQIRGLTDTQYF. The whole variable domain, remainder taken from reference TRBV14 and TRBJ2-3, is EAGVTQFPSHSVIEKGQTVTLRCDPISGHDNLYWYRRVMGKEIKFLLHFVKESKQDESGMPNNRFLAERTGGTYSTLKVQPAELEDSGVYFCASSQIRGLTDTQYFGPGTRLTVL.

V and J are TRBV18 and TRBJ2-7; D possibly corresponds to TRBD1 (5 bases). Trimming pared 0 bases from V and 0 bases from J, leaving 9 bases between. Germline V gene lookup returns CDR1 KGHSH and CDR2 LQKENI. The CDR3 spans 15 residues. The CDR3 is CASSPPAGISYEQYF. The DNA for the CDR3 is TGTGCCAGCTCACCACCGGCAGGGATCTCCTACGAGCAGTACTTC.

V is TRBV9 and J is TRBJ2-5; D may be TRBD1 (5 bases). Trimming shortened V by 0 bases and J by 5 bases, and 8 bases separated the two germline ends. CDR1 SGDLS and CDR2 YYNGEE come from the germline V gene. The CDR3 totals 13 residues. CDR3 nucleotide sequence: TGTGCCAGCAGCGTAGTCCCAGGGGAGACCCAGTACTTC. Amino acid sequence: CASSVVPGETQYF.

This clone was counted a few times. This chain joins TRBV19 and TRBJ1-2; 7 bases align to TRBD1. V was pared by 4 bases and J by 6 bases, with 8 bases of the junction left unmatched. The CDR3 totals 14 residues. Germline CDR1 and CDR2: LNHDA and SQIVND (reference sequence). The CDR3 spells CASSKPDRVDGYTF. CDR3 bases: TGTGCCAGTAGTAAACCCGACAGGGTTGATGGCTACACCTTC. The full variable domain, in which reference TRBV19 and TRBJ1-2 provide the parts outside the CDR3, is DGGITQSPKYLFRKEGQNVTLSCEQNLNHDAMYWYRQDPGQGLRLIYYSQIVNDFQKGDIAEGYSVSREKKESFPLTVTSAQKNPTAFYLCASSKPDRVDGYTFGSGTRLTVV.

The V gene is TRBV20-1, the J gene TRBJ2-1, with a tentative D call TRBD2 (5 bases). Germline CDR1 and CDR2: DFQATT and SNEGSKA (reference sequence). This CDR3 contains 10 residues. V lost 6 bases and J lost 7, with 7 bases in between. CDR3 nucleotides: TGCAGTGCGGGAGAAAATGAGCAGTTCTTC. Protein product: CSAGENEQFF.

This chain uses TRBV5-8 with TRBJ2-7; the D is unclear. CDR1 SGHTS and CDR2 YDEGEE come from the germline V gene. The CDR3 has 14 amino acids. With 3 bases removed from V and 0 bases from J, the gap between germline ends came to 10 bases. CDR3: CASSYPTYSYEQYF. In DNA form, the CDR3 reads TGTGCCAGCAGCTACCCGACTTACTCCTACGAGCAGTACTTC.

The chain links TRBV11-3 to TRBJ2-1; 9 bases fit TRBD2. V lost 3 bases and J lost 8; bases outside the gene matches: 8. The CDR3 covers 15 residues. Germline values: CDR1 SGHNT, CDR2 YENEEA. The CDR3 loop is CASSLGPLAGHEQFF. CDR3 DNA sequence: TGTGCCAGCAGCTTGGGTCCCCTAGCGGGACATGAGCAGTTCTTC.